This T cell receptor beta chain was documented in a study of cytomegalovirus exposure and HLA in healthy donors. Whole-study results and caveats: Later analysis suggested links between common viral pathogens and several top significant clusters.

Although they were nominally healthy when sampled, donors likely had unrecorded immune exposures. CDR1 LNHNV and CDR2 YYDKDF come from the germline V gene (reference sequence). The CDR3 sequence is 15 residues long. Trimming removed 5 bases from V and 5 bases from J; junction bases left unmatched: 11. Primers: 60 Vbeta forward and 13 Jbeta reverse. Sequenced by immunoSEQ multiplex PCR; TCRdb stores in-frame clones only, minus some. The sample carries 150,000 to 200,000 clones, roughly 84% recorded once. Regarding this clone: Its target is not known.

The specimen sequenced was PBMCs. This receptor was identified in a boy aged 5-17 years in good health and CMV-seronegative. This sequence joins TRBV15 and TRBJ1-1, with 7 bases that match TRBD1. In DNA form, the CDR3 reads TGTGCCACCAGCCCGCGACAGGGTGAAGGGACTGAAGCTTTCTTT. Its translation: CATSPRQGEGTEAFF. Filled out from reference TRBV15 and TRBJ1-1, the complete variable domain reads DAMVIQNPRYQVTQFGKPVTLSCSQTLNHNVMYWYQQKSSQAPKLLFHYYDKDFNNEADTPDNFQSRRPNTSFCFLDIRSPGLGDTAMYLCATSPRQGEGTEAFFGQGTRLTVV.